The 18 T cell receptor beta chains listed next were all sequenced from one sample in a study of blood T cells in healthy people across ages. Alongside a J-beta primer mix, a sample-barcoded 5' primer served in a second PCR lasting roughly 7 to 12 cycles. Using its own MiXCR run on the 5' RACE reads, TCRdb lists one record per CDR3 protein. The sample holds fewer than 900,000 distinct CDR3 sequences, roughly 44% seen once. The sequenced sample was blood. The receptor source for this set is a woman aged 55 to 70 in good health.

This clonotype was counted only a few times. The chain joins TRBV2 to TRBJ1-1; no reliable D call. Trimming removed 8 bases at V and 1 base at J, with 11 bases between. The CDR3 is 13 residues long. The germline V gene has CDR1 SNHLY and CDR2 FYNNEI. CDR3 region: CASPTLGNTEAFF. The CDR3 nucleotides are TGTGCCAGCCCAACCTTAGGGAACACTGAAGCTTTCTTT.

The gene calls are TRBV20-1 and TRBJ2-3; unclear D gene. V was trimmed by 0 bases and J by 6 bases, leaving 10 bases between them. This CDR3 is built from 13 residues. Germline-derived CDR1 and CDR2 are DFQATT and SNEGSKA (reference sequence). CDR3 nucleotide sequence: TGCAGTGCTAGAGATCCAACGACCGATACGCAGTATTTT. This encodes CSARDPTTDTQYF.

The chain recombines TRBV5-1 with TRBJ1-1; 12 nucleotides agree with TRBD1. CDR1 and CDR2 from the germline V gene are SGHRS and YFSETQ. CDR3 length: 16 amino acids. Trimming cost V 7 bases and J 4 bases; bases outside gene matches: 11. The CDR3 region is CASRSRDRGPSTEAFF. DNA of the CDR3: TGCGCCAGCCGTTCAAGGGACAGGGGGCCCAGCACTGAAGCTTTCTTT.

The rearrangement uses TRBV2 and TRBJ1-5, with D possibly being TRBD1 (5 bases). This CDR3 is 15 amino acids long. Germline CDR1 and CDR2: SNHLY and FYNNEI. The germline V and J ends were trimmed by 6 bases and 2 bases, with 14 bases remaining between them. CDR3 coding DNA: TGTGCCAGCAGCGCCTCGGGACGGGGCAATCAGCCCCAGCATTTT. Protein sequence: CASSASGRGNQPQHF.

This clonotype has a handful of counts. The CDR3 DNA reads TGCAGTGCTCCGTACGAGCAGTACTTC. Translation gives CSAPYEQYF. This chain connects TRBV20-1 to TRBJ2-7; no clear D gene. Trimming shortened V by 5 bases and J by 4 bases, and 3 bases separated the two germline ends. CDR1 and CDR2 from the germline V gene are DFQATT and SNEGSKA (reference sequence). The length of the CDR3 is 9 residues.

In this sample, this clonotype turned up many times. The chain couples TRBV29-1 to TRBJ2-1; 8 bases align to TRBD1. Germline V gives CDR1 SQVTM, CDR2 ANQGSEA. V trimming: 7 bases; J trimming: 12 bases; junction bases outside the gene matches: 14. The length of the CDR3 is 13 residues. The CDR3 DNA sequence: TGCAGCGCCGGGGCGACAGGGGAACATGGGCAGTTCTTC. Its protein is CSAGATGEHGQFF.

This clonotype was observed many times. CDR3 loop: CASSWTGTGVRETQYF. In DNA, the CDR3 is TGTGCCAGCAGTTGGACCGGGACAGGGGTACGAGAGACCCAGTACTTC. The chain joins TRBV12-3 or TRBV12-4 to TRBJ2-5, with 10 bases fitting TRBD1. The CDR3 is 16 amino acids. Losses at the gene ends were 4 bases for V and 4 bases for J; bases not matched to a gene: 9.

The chain's CDR3 is CSVEMGRPRETQYF. In nucleotides, the CDR3 is TGCAGCGTTGAAATGGGCAGGCCCCGAGAGACCCAGTACTTC. The rearrangement links TRBV29-1 to TRBJ2-5; D gene unclear. This CDR3 comprises 14 residues. V lost 2 bases and J lost 4, with 14 bases in between. Per germline, CDR1 SQVTM and CDR2 ANQGSEA.

The V gene is TRBV7-2, the J gene TRBJ2-7, with TRBD2 matching 11 bases. The CDR3 has 16 residues. The germline V gene has CDR1 SGHTA and CDR2 FQGNSA. J lost 3 bases, V lost 5 bases, and 9 bases had no gene match. In nucleotides, the CDR3 is TGTGCCAGCAGCCCGGATAGCGGGAGGGCCCTCTACGAGCAGTACTTC. Its translation is CASSPDSGRALYEQYF. The full variable domain, rest sourced from reference TRBV7-2 and TRBJ2-7, is GAGVSQSPSNKVTEKGKDVELRCDPISGHTALYWYRQSLGQGLEFLIYFQGNSAPDKSGLPSDRFSAERTGGSVSTLTIQRTQQEDSAVYLCASSPDSGRALYEQYFGPGTRLTVT.

The gene calls are TRBV20-1 and TRBJ2-1; no firm D call. This CDR3 has 13 amino acids. Per germline, CDR1 DFQATT and CDR2 SNEGSKA (reference sequence). V lost 0 bases and J lost 4, with 7 bases in between. The chain's CDR3 is CSARERPYNEQFF. The CDR3 region has the DNA TGCAGTGCTAGAGAACGCCCGTACAATGAGCAGTTCTTC.

The rearrangement joins TRBV4-3 to TRBJ2-1, with 9 bases matching TRBD2. The DNA matches TRBJ2-7 better at its end, which makes the J call doubtful. The CDR3 is 16 residues long. Per germline, CDR1 LGHNA and CDR2 YSLEER. The CDR3: CASSQDASGTYNEQYF. CDR3 bases: TGCGCCAGCAGCCAAGATGCTAGCGGGACTTACAATGAGCAGTACTTC.

The gene calls are TRBV6-2 or TRBV6-3 and TRBJ2-7, with 7 bases fitting TRBD2. V was pared by 6 bases and J by 6 bases, with 5 bases of the junction left unmatched. CDR1 and CDR2 (germline): MNHEY, SVGEGT. The CDR3 loop spans 12 amino acids. CDR3 coding DNA: TGTGCCAGCAGCACAGCGGGGAGCGAGCAGTACTTC. Protein: CASSTAGSEQYF.

The rearrangement links TRBV10-3 to TRBJ1-4, with a tentative D call TRBD1 (6 bases). The V gene lost 6 bases and the J gene lost 5 bases, with 13 bases spanning the gap. CDR3 length: 14 residues. Germline V gives CDR1 ENHRY, CDR2 SYGVKD. The CDR3 bases are TGTGCCATCAGGAACAGGGAGGGGAATGAAAAACTGTTTTTT. It encodes CAIRNREGNEKLFF.

This clonotype was seen more than once but under ten times. The chain employs TRBV5-1 and TRBJ2-4; the match to TRBD2 covers 10 bases. V gave up 1 base and J gave up 0 bases; unmatched junction bases: 4. Germline V gene data show CDR1 as SGHRS and CDR2 as YFSETQ. The CDR3 length is 17 residues. CDR3 region: CASSLTSGDLAKNIQYF. CDR3 in DNA: TGCGCCAGCAGCTTGACTAGCGGGGATCTAGCCAAAAACATTCAGTACTTC.

A few counts support this clonotype. The V call is TRBV6-4, the J call TRBJ1-6; D is ambiguous. Deletions cut 6 bases from V and 13 bases from J, with 19 bases between. The CDR3 covers 14 residues. CDR1 and CDR2 (germline): MRHNA, SNTAGT. CDR3 amino acids: CASSLTLWEWPLHF. The CDR3, as DNA: TGTGCCAGCAGCTTGACGTTGTGGGAATGGCCCCTCCACTTT.

This chain joins TRBV12-3 or TRBV12-4 and TRBJ2-3, with 8 bases that match TRBD2. The V and J ends lost 6 bases and 1 base, in that order; junction bases with no gene match: 6. CDR3 size: 15 residues. The DNA for the CDR3 is TGTGCCAGCAGACCGGGACTAGTGGGCACAGATACGCAGTATTTT. Its protein product is CASRPGLVGTDTQYF.

This clonotype appeared a few times. This rearrangement joins TRBV20-1 to TRBJ1-6; D is ambiguous. CDR1 is DFQATT and CDR2 is SNEGSKA in the germline V gene (reference sequence). V was clipped by 2 bases and J by 5 bases, with 13 bases between them. This CDR3 is 15 amino acids long. The CDR3: CSARRGPVHNSPLHF. In DNA form, the CDR3 reads TGCAGTGCTAGACGGGGTCCGGTGCATAATTCACCCCTCCACTTT.

The chain combines TRBV28 with TRBJ2-1; D is possibly TRBD2 (6 bases). Per germline, CDR1 MDHEN and CDR2 SYDVKM. The CDR3 extends over 16 amino acids. V was shortened by 6 bases and J by 3 bases, with 18 bases between the two germline ends. The CDR3 region is CASSSMAGTFYNEQFF. CDR3 in DNA: TGTGCCAGCAGCAGCATGGCGGGGACTTTCTACAATGAGCAGTTCTTC.